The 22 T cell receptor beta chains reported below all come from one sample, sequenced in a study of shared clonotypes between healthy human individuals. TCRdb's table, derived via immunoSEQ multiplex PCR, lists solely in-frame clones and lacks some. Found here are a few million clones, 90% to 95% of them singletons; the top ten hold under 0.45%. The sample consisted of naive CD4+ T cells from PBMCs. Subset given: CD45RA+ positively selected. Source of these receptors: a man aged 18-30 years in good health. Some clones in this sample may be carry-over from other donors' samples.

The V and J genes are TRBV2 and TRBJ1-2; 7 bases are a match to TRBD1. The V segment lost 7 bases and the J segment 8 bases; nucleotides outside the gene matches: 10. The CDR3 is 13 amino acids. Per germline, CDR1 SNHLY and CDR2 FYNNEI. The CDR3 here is CASIMTQGDGYTF. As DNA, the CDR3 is TGTGCCAGCATTATGACTCAGGGGGACGGCTACACCTTC.

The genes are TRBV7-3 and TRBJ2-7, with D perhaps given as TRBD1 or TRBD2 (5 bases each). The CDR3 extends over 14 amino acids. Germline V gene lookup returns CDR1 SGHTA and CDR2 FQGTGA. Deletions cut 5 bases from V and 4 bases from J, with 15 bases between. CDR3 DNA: TGTGCCAGCAGCCCAGGTCAGGGAGAATACGAGCAGTACTTC. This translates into CASSPGQGEYEQYF.

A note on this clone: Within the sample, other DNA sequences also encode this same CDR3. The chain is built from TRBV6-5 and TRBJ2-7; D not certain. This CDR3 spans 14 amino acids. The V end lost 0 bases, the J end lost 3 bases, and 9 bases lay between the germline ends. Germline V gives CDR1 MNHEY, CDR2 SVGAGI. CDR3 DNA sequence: TGTGCCAGCAGTTACTCCCCCAGTAGCTACGAGCAGTACTTC. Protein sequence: CASSYSPSSYEQYF.

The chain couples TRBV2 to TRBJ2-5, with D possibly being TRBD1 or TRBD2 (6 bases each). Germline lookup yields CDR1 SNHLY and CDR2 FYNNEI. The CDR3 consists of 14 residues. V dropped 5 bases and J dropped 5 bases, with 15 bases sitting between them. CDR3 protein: CASSPRQGRETQYF. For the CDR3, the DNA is TGTGCCAGCAGTCCCCGTCAGGGGAGGGAGACCCAGTACTTC.

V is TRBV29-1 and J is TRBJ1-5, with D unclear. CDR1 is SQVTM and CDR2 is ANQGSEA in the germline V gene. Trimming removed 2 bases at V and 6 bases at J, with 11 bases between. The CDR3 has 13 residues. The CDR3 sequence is CSVEIGIGQPQHF. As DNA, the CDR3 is TGCAGCGTTGAAATAGGGATTGGTCAGCCCCAGCATTTT.

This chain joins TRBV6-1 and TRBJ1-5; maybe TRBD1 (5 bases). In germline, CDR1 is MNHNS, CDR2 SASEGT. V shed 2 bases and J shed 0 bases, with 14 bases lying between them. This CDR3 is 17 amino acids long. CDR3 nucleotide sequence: TGTGCCAGCAGTGAACTTAGGGACGTTAATAGCAATCAGCCCCAGCATTTT. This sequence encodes CASSELRDVNSNQPQHF.

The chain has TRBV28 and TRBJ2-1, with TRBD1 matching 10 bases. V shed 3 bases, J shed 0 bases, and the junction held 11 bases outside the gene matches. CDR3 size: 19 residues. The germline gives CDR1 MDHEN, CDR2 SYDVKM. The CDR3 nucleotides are TGTGCCAGCAGTTTCGCCGGGACAGGGGCCCCCAGCTCCTACAATGAGCAGTTCTTC. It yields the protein CASSFAGTGAPSSYNEQFF.

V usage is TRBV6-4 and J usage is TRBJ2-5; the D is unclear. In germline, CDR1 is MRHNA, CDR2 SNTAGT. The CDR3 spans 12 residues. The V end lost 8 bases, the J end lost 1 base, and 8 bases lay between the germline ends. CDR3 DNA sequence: TGTGCCAGCGGCCAGCTCCAAGAGACCCAGTACTTC. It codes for CASGQLQETQYF.

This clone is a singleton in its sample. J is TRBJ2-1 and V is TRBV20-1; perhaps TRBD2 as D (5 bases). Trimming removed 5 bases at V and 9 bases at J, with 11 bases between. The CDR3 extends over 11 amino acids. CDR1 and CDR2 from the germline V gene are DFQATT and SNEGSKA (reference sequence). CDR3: CSAQSAGEQFF. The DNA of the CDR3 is TGCAGTGCTCAATCGGCGGGTGAGCAGTTCTTC.

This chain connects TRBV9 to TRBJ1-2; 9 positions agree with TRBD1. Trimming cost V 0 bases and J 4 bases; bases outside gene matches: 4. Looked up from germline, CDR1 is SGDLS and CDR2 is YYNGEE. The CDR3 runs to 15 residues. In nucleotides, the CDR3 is TGTGCCAGCAGCGTAGAAACAGGGGGCCGCTATGGCTACACCTTC. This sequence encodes CASSVETGGRYGYTF.

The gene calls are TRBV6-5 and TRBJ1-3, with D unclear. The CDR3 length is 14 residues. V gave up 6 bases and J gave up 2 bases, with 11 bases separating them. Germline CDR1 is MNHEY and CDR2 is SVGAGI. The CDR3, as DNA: TGTGCCAGCAGAGCCCCCGGCCCTGGAAACACCATATATTTT. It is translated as CASRAPGPGNTIYF.

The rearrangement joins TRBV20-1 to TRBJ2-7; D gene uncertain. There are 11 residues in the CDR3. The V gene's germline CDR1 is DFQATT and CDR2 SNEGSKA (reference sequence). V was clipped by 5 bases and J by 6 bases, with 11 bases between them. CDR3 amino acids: CSARRVGEQYF. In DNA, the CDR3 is TGCAGTGCTCGAAGGGTGGGCGAGCAGTACTTC.

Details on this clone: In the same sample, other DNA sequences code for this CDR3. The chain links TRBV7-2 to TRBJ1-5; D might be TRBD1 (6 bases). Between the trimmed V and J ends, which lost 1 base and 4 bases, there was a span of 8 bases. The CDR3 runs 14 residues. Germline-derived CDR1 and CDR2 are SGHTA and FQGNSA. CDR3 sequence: CASSLGQGNQPQHF. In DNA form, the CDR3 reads TGTGCCAGCAGCTTAGGCCAGGGGAATCAGCCCCAGCATTTT.

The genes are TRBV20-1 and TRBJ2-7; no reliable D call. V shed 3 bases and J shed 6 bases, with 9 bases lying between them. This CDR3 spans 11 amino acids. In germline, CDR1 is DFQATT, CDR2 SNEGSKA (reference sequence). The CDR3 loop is CSASRPGEQYF. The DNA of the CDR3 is TGCAGTGCTAGTAGACCGGGCGAGCAGTACTTC.

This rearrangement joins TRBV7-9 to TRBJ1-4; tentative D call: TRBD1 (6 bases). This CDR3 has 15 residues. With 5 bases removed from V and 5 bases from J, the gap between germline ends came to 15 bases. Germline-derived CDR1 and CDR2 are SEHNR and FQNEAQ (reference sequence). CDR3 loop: CASSPWTDRNEKLFF. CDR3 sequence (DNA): TGTGCCAGCAGCCCCTGGACAGACCGAAATGAAAAACTGTTTTTT.

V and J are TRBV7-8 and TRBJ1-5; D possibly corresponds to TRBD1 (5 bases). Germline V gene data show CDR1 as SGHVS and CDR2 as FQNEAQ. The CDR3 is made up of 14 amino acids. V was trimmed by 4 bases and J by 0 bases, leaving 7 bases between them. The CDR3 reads CASSWGFSNQPQHF. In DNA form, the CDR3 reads TGTGCCAGCAGCTGGGGGTTTAGCAATCAGCCCCAGCATTTT.

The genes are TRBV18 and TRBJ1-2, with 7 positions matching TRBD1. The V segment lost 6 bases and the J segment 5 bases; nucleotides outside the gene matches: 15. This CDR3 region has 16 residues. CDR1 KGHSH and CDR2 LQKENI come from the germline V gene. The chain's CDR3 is CASSGTPGGEEYGYTF. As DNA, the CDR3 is TGTGCCAGCTCCGGGACACCAGGGGGAGAAGAGTATGGCTACACCTTC.

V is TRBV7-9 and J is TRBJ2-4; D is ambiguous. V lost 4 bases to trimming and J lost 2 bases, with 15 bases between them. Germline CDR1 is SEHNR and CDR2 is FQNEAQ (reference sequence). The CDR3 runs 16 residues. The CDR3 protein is CASSYRSSSTKNIQYF. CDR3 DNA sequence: TGTGCCAGCAGCTACCGGTCCTCTTCAACCAAAAACATTCAGTACTTC.

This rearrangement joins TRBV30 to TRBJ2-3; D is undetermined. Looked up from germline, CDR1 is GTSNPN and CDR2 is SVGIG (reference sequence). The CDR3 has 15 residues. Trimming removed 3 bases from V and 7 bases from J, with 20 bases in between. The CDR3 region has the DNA TGTGCCTGGAGCGCCCGAGGCCTCCCGGGCAATACGCAGTATTTT. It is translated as CAWSARGLPGNTQYF.

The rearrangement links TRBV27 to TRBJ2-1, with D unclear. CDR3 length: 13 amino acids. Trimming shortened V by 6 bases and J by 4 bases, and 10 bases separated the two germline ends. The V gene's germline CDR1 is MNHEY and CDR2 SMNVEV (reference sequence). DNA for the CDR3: TGTGCCAGCAGCCGACATCTTTACAATGAGCAGTTCTTC. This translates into CASSRHLYNEQFF.

The CDR3 loop is CAWSVRVGYGYTF. The CDR3 nucleotides read TGTGCCTGGAGTGTCAGGGTAGGCTATGGCTACACCTTC. The chain has TRBV30 and TRBJ1-2, with D possibly being TRBD1 (5 bases). V lost 0 bases, J lost 4 bases, and 9 bases lay in between. CDR3 length equals 13 residues. The germline V gene has CDR1 GTSNPN and CDR2 SVGIG (reference sequence).

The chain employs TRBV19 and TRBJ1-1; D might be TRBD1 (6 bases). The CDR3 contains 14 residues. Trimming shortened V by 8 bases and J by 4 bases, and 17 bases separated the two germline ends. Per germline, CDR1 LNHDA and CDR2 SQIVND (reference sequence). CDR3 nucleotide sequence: TGTGCCAGTGTTCCAAAGGGGGGTGGCACTGAAGCTTTCTTT. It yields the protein CASVPKGGGTEAFF.